What follows describes a single T cell receptor (beta chain). Antigen: not known. The sample belongs to a study of T cell responses to AZD1222 COVID-19 vaccine. Study findings and constraints: Of the AZD1222 recipients, only five to seven were seropositive at baseline. Clonal diversity may have been underestimated in mostly white British donors.

Germline CDR1 is SGHAT and CDR2 is FQDESV (reference sequence). The V end was cut by 1 base, the J end by 0 bases, with 10 bases between. The CDR3 is made up of 15 amino acids. This table comes from immunoSEQ multiplex PCR, and its TCRdb copy is limited to in-frame clones, with some not included. This sample has 100,000 to 110,000 clones, with 70% to 90% found just once. The chain combines TRBV11-1 with TRBJ2-7; D is uncertain. This TCR was sampled from an adult in good health. This specimen consisted of peripheral blood, obtained on day 0 of MenACWY control vaccination. The CDR3 is CASSLGAVSSYEQYF. CDR3 nucleotides: TGTGCCAGCAGCTTAGGGGCAGTTAGCTCCTACGAGCAGTACTTC.